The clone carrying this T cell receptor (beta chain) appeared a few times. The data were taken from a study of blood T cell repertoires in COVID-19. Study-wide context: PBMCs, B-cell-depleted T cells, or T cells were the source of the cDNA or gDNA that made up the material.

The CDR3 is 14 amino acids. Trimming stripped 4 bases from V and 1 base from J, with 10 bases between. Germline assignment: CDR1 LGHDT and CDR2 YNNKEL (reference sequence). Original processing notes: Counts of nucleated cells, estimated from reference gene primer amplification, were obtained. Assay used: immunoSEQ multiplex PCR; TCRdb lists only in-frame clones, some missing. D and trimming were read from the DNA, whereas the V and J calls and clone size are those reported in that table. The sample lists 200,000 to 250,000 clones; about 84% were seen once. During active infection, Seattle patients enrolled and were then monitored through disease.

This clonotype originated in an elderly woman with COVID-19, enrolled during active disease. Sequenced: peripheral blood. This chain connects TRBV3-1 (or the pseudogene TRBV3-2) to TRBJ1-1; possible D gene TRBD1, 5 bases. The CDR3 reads CASSPGSWNTEAFF. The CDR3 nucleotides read TGTGCCAGCAGCCCAGGGTCCTGGAACACTGAAGCTTTCTTT.